The 21 T cell receptor beta chains presented below share a single source sample, sequenced in a study of long-term antiretroviral therapy in people with HIV. An immunoSEQ assay, version v3.0, was performed at survey level. Only in-frame clones appear in the TCRdb table, and some are missing; sequencing was by immunoSEQ multiplex PCR. The data show about 26,000 clones, 85% to 90% seen once. Source: unsorted PBMCs, taken around 2.6 years after starting antiretroviral therapy. The receptors originated from a man aged 40-49 years with HIV.

The DNA of the CDR3 is TGTGCCATCAGTGATGGGACTAGCGTCTATGAGCAGTTCTTC. Translated, it gives CAISDGTSVYEQFF. The gene calls are TRBV10-3 and TRBJ2-1; 10 nucleotides match TRBD2. V was clipped by 3 bases and J by 8 bases; unmatched bases: 4. The CDR3 loop spans 14 amino acids. CDR1 and CDR2 (germline): ENHRY, SYGVKD.

The rearrangement uses TRBV6-5 and TRBJ2-5, with TRBD1 as a possible D gene (5 bases). This CDR3 spans 12 amino acids. V was cut by 0 bases and J by 7 bases, with 6 bases left in between. Germline CDR1 and CDR2: MNHEY and SVGAGI. DNA for the CDR3: TGTGCCAGCAGTTACTCAGGGGTGACCCAGTACTTC. Protein product: CASSYSGVTQYF.

The chain carries TRBV11-3 and TRBJ2-7; 11 positions agree with TRBD1. J gave up 0 bases and V 5 bases, and 3 bases lay outside the gene matches. The CDR3 runs to 15 residues. CDR1 and CDR2 (germline): SGHNT, YENEEA. DNA for the CDR3: TGTGCCAGCAGCCAAGGACAGGGGGCCTCCTACGAGCAGTACTTC. Translation gives CASSQGQGASYEQYF.

The gene calls are TRBV19 and TRBJ1-6; TRBD1 agrees at 7 bases. This CDR3 region has 16 residues. CDR1 LNHDA and CDR2 SQIVND come from the germline V gene (reference sequence). The V segment lost 2 bases and the J segment 9 bases; nucleotides outside the gene matches: 10. CDR3 sequence: CASSITPTGIRSPLHF. CDR3 in DNA: TGTGCCAGTAGTATAACCCCGACAGGGATTCGTTCACCCCTCCACTTT.

This rearrangement joins TRBV11-3 to TRBJ2-1, with 8 bases aligning to TRBD2. Germline values: CDR1 SGHNT, CDR2 YENEEA. V shed 4 bases and J 6 bases; nucleotides not matched to a gene: 5. The CDR3 covers 14 residues. CDR3 DNA sequence: TGTGCCAGCAGCTCCCCCGGGACTAGCAATGAGCAGTTCTTC. It yields the protein CASSSPGTSNEQFF.

The gene calls are TRBV18 and TRBJ1-2, with D possibly matching TRBD1 (5 bases). CDR3 length: 16 residues. Germline lookup yields CDR1 KGHSH and CDR2 LQKENI. Trimming took off 3 bases at V and 5 bases at J, with 19 bases between the two ends. In DNA, the CDR3 is TGTGCCAGCTCACCGGAGGGGATCCGACGGATTTATGGCTACACCTTC. This codes for CASSPEGIRRIYGYTF.

This chain joins TRBV10-3 and TRBJ1-1, with TRBD1 matching 7 bases. Trimming took 2 bases from V and 0 from J; bases not matched to a gene: 3. CDR1 and CDR2 from the germline V gene are ENHRY and SYGVKD. This CDR3 has 15 amino acids. The DNA of the CDR3 is TGTGCCATCAGTGAGCCAGGGGGTATGAACACTGAAGCTTTCTTT. Its translation is CAISEPGGMNTEAFF.

The rearrangement uses TRBV21-1 and TRBJ2-7; TRBD1 is the table's D call, not checked against the DNA. TRBV21-1 is given as a pseudogene. The CDR3 runs 13 residues. The CDR3 DNA follows: TGTGCCAGCATCGACAGAGAGTCCTACGAGCAGTACTTC. It translates to CASIDRESYEQYF.

The V and J genes are TRBV5-6 and TRBJ1-6, with D unclear. V lost 0 bases and J lost 8, with 18 bases in between. The germline gives CDR1 SGHDT, CDR2 YYEEEE. This CDR3 region has 17 residues. The CDR3 sequence is CASSLGIPQPSHSPLHF. The DNA of the CDR3 is TGTGCCAGCAGCTTGGGGATCCCACAGCCCAGCCATTCACCCCTCCACTTT. The full variable domain, rest sourced from reference TRBV5-6 and TRBJ1-6, is DAGVTQSPTHLIKTRGQQVTLRCSPKSGHDTVSWYQQALGQGPQFIFQYYEEEERQRGNFPDRFSGHQFPNYSSELNVNALLLGDSALYLCASSLGIPQPSHSPLHFGNGTRLTVT.

CDR3 amino acids: CASSLRADNEQFF. The CDR3 DNA is TGTGCCAGCAGCCTTCGCGCGGATAATGAGCAGTTCTTC. The gene calls are TRBV7-9 and TRBJ2-1; no definite D call. The V end was cut by 5 bases, the J end by 7 bases, with 12 bases between. The CDR3 is 13 residues long. The V gene's germline CDR1 is SEHNR and CDR2 FQNEAQ (reference sequence).

The chain recombines TRBV4-3 with TRBJ2-7; 8 nucleotides match TRBD1. Trimming took 3 bases from V and 4 from J; bases not matched to a gene: 11. Per the germline V gene, CDR1 is LGHNA and CDR2 is YSLEER. The CDR3 contains 16 residues. The CDR3 DNA reads TGCGCCAGCAGCCACAGAGGGGCAGGGGGCCGTTACGAGCAGTACTTC. It specifies CASSHRGAGGRYEQYF.

The gene calls are TRBV7-9 and TRBJ1-5; perhaps TRBD1 as D (6 bases). The V end lost 11 bases, the J end lost 6 bases, and 23 bases lay between the germline ends. The CDR3 consists of 15 residues. Germline-derived CDR1 and CDR2 are SEHNR and FQNEAQ (reference sequence). This CDR3 reads CASATRRGHSQPQHF. In DNA, the CDR3 is TGTGCCTCCGCGACAAGGCGGGGACATAGTCAGCCCCAGCATTTT.

This rearrangement joins TRBV6-6 to TRBJ2-1, with D possibly matching TRBD2 (6 bases). CDR1 is MNHNY, CDR2 SVGAGI, per germline (reference sequence). This CDR3 region has 14 residues. V was shortened by 6 bases and J by 4 bases, with 13 bases between the two germline ends. CDR3 DNA: TGTGCCAGCAGGGAGGGTTTCCCGTACAATGAGCAGTTCTTC. This sequence encodes CASREGFPYNEQFF.

The CDR3: CASSLSRQGFYEQYF. The CDR3 DNA is TGTGCCAGCAGCTTATCGCGACAGGGCTTCTACGAGCAGTACTTC. This chain uses TRBV7-8 with TRBJ2-7, with 7 bases fitting TRBD1. With 2 bases clipped from V and 3 bases from J, the junction kept 7 bases outside the gene matches. The CDR3 is 15 amino acids. The germline gives CDR1 SGHVS, CDR2 FQNEAQ.

The chain employs TRBV28 and TRBJ2-7, with 9 bases aligning to TRBD1. After removal of 8 bases from V and 4 bases from J, the junction contained 9 bases not matched to a gene. The CDR3 extends over 14 amino acids. In germline, CDR1 is MDHEN, CDR2 SYDVKM. The CDR3 sequence is CASVNTGGGYEQYF. CDR3 coding DNA: TGTGCCAGCGTTAACACAGGGGGCGGATACGAGCAGTACTTC.

V gene TRBV28 combines with J gene TRBJ2-5; 11 bases match TRBD2. Germline CDR1 reads MDHEN; CDR2 reads SYDVKM. The CDR3 contains 15 residues. V lost 3 bases, J lost 5 bases, and 5 bases stayed unmatched. CDR3: CASSLPSGGRETQYF. CDR3 in DNA: TGTGCCAGCAGTTTGCCTAGCGGGGGGAGGGAGACCCAGTACTTC. Together with reference TRBV28 and TRBJ2-5, the CDR3 gives the full variable domain: DVKVTQSSRYLVKRTGEKVFLECVQDMDHENMFWYRQDPGLGLRLIYFSYDVKMKEKGDIPEGYSVSREKKERFSLILESASTNQTSMYLCASSLPSGGRETQYFGPGTRLLVL.

This clone was observed once. The J gene is TRBJ2-7, the V gene TRBV9; D could derive from TRBD1 or TRBD2 (5 bases each). The CDR3 sequence is 15 residues long. The germline gives CDR1 SGDLS, CDR2 YYNGEE. Trimming stripped 4 bases from V and 2 bases from J, with 16 bases between. CDR3 sequence reads: CASSISPGPTYEQYF. The CDR3 DNA follows: TGTGCCAGCAGCATCTCTCCGGGACCCACCTACGAGCAGTACTTC.

The chain links TRBV4-2 to TRBJ1-4, with a weak D call TRBD1 (5 bases). The germline V gene encodes CDR1 LGHNA and CDR2 YNFKEQ. Trimming took off 4 bases at V and 4 bases at J, with 10 bases between the two ends. The length of the CDR3 is 14 residues. CDR3 in DNA: TGTGCCAGCAGCCTCCGGGACCGTAATGAAAAACTGTTTTTT. Protein: CASSLRDRNEKLFF.

The rearrangement joins TRBV30 to TRBJ1-1, with no clear D. Per the germline V gene, CDR1 is GTSNPN and CDR2 is SVGIG (reference sequence). This CDR3 contains 15 residues. With 2 bases removed from V and 6 bases from J, the gap between germline ends came to 19 bases. The DNA for the CDR3 is TGTGCCTGGAGTCTGGGGATGGGGAGGGCCGCTGAAGCTTTCTTT. Translated, it gives CAWSLGMGRAAEAFF.

The J gene is TRBJ1-1, the V gene TRBV6-5; D might be TRBD1 (5 bases). V shed 6 bases and J shed 4 bases, with 12 bases lying between them. CDR1 is MNHEY, CDR2 SVGAGI, per germline. This CDR3 is 13 amino acids long. The CDR3 DNA reads as TGTGCCAGCAGCCAGGGTTTTGGCACTGAAGCTTTCTTT. This codes for CASSQGFGTEAFF.

The gene calls are TRBV15 and TRBJ1-5; 9 nucleotides line up with TRBD1. Trimming took 3 bases from V and 0 from J; bases not matched to a gene: 6. There are 17 residues in the CDR3. Germline V gene sequence: CDR1 LNHNV, CDR2 YYDKDF (reference sequence). CDR3 nucleotides: TGTGCCACCAGCAGCGTGGACAGGGGATATAGCAATCAGCCCCAGCATTTT. Encoded protein: CATSSVDRGYSNQPQHF.